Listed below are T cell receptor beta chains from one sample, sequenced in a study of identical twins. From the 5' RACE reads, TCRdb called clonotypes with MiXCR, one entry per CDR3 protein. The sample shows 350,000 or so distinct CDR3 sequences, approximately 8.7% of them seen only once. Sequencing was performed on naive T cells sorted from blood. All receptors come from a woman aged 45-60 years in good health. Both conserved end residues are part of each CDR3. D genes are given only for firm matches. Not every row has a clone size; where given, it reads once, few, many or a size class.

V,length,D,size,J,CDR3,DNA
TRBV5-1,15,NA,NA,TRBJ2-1,CASSPAPTSYNEQFF,TGCGCCAGCAGCCCGGCACCTACCTCCTACAATGAGCAGTTCTTC
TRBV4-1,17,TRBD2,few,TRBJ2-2,CASRRIAGGPNTGELFF,TGCGCCAGCAGACGTATAGCGGGAGGGCCAAACACCGGGGAGCTGTTTTTT
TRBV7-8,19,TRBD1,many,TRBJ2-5,CASSAPRQWDRDYQETQYF,TGTGCCAGCAGCGCGCCTCGGCAATGGGACAGGGATTACCAAGAGACCCAGTACTTC
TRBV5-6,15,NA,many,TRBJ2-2,CASSLIGVLTGELFF,TGTGCCAGCAGCTTGATAGGGGTATTGACCGGGGAGCTGTTTTTT
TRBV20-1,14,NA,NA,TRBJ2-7,CSARDSGTLYEQYF,TGCAGTGCTAGAGATAGCGGAACTCTCTACGAGCAGTACTTC
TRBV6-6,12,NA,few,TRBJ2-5,CASSSSAETQYF,TGTGCCAGCAGTTCTAGCGCGGAGACCCAGTACTTC
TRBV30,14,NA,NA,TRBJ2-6,CAWRERPGANVLTF,TGTGCCTGGAGGGAAAGGCCCGGGGCCAACGTCCTGACTTTC
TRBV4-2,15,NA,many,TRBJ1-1,CASSHQMERFTEAFF,TGTGCCAGCAGCCACCAGATGGAGCGCTTCACTGAAGCTTTCTTT
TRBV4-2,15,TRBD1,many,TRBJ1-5,CASSLGQAKRQPQHF,TGTGCCAGCAGCCTGGGACAGGCAAAACGTCAGCCCCAGCATTTT
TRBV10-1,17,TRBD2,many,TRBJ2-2,CASSELAGGPTDGELFF,TGCGCCAGCAGCGAGTTAGCGGGAGGGCCGACGGACGGGGAGCTGTTTTTT
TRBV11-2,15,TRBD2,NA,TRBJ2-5,CASSSGTSPQETQYF,TGTGCCAGCAGCTCCGGGACTAGCCCCCAAGAGACCCAGTACTTC
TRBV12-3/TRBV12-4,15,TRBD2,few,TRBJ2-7,CASRPTSGNSYEQYF,TGTGCCAGCAGACCGACTAGCGGGAACTCCTACGAGCAGTACTTC
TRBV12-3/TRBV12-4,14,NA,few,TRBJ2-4,CASSFYRAKNIQYF,TGTGCCAGCAGTTTTTACCGGGCCAAAAACATTCAGTACTTC
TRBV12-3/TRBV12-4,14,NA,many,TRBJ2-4,CASSRMGAKNIQYF,TGTGCCAGCAGCCGGATGGGAGCCAAAAACATTCAGTACTTC
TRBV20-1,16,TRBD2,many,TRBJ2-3,CSARAGTSGSTDTQYF,TGCAGTGCTAGAGCCGGGACTAGCGGGAGCACAGATACGCAGTATTTT
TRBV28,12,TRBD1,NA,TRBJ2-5,CASRKGAETQYF,TGTGCCAGCAGGAAGGGGGCAGAGACCCAGTACTTC
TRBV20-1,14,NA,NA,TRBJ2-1,CSARPRDRYNEQFF,TGCAGTGCTAGACCTAGGGACCGATACAATGAGCAGTTCTTC
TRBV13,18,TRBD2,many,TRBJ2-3,CASSLSSGRGLSTDTQYF,TGTGCCAGCAGCTTAAGTAGCGGGAGAGGTCTAAGCACAGATACGCAGTATTTT
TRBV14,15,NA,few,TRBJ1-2,CASSQDPWATYGYTF,TGTGCCAGCAGCCAAGACCCGTGGGCGACCTATGGCTACACCTTC
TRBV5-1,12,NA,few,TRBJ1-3,CASRASGNTIYF,TGCGCCAGCAGGGCCTCTGGAAACACCATATATTTT
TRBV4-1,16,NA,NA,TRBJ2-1,CASSQVHTGSYNEQFF,TGCGCCAGCAGCCAAGTTCATACAGGATCCTACAATGAGCAGTTCTTC
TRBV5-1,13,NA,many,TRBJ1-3,CASSLAGIDTIYF,TGCGCCAGCAGCTTGGCCGGGATTGACACCATATATTTT
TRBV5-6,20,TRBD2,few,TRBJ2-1,CASSLDVPLAGPNSNNEQFF,TGTGCCAGCAGCTTGGATGTTCCCCTAGCGGGCCCTAATTCAAACAATGAGCAGTTCTTC
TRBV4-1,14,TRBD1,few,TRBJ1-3,CASAPGQDPDTIYF,TGCGCCAGCGCCCCGGGACAGGATCCAGACACCATATATTTT
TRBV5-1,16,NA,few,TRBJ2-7,CASSLGTGLQPYEQYF,TGCGCCAGCAGTCTAGGGACCGGACTCCAGCCCTACGAGCAGTACTTC
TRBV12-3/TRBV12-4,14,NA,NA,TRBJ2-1,CASSLGGGRNEQFF,TGTGCCAGCAGTTTGGGAGGGGGACGGAATGAGCAGTTCTTC
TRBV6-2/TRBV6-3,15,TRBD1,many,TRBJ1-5,CASRLYDRVDQPQHF,TGTGCCAGCAGGCTATACGACAGGGTGGATCAGCCCCAGCATTTT
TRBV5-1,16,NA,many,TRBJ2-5,CASSFHPPGIEETQYF,TGCGCCAGCAGCTTTCACCCGCCGGGGATCGAAGAGACCCAGTACTTC
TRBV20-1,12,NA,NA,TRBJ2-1,CSARLFDNEQFF,TGCAGTGCAAGGCTATTCGACAATGAGCAGTTCTTC
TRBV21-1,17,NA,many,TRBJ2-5,CASRRNLVGDNPETQYF,TGTGCCAGCAGACGGAACCTAGTAGGAGACAACCCAGAGACCCAGTACTTC
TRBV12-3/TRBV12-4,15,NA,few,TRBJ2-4,CASSWAGAEDNIQYF,TGTGCCAGCAGTTGGGCGGGGGCTGAGGATAACATTCAGTACTTC
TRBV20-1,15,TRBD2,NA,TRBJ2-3,CSAREPGLATDTQYF,TGCAGTGCTAGAGAACCAGGACTAGCCACAGATACGCAGTATTTT
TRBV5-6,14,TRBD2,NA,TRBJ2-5,CASSLSREGETQYF,TGTGCCAGCAGCTTGAGTCGGGAGGGTGAGACCCAGTACTTC
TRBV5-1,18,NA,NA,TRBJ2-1,CASSLPGNTIINYNEQFF,TGCGCCAGCAGCTTGCCGGGAAACACCATAATAAACTACAATGAGCAGTTCTTC
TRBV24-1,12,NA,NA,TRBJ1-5,CATSGLGQPQHF,TGTGCCACCAGTGGACTAGGGCAGCCCCAGCATTTT
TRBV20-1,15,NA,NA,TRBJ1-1,CSARDHTGRGTEAFF,TGCAGTGCTAGAGACCATACAGGAAGGGGGACTGAAGCTTTCTTT
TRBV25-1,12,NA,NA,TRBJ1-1,CASSELASEAFF,TGTGCCAGCAGCGAGTTGGCCTCTGAAGCTTTCTTT
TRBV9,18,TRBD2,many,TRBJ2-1,CASSEPGGAGDLGNEQFF,TGTGCCAGCAGCGAGCCCGGAGGCGCGGGAGATTTAGGCAATGAGCAGTTCTTC
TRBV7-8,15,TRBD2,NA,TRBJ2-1,CASSRYREGDNEQFF,TGTGCCAGCAGTCGTTACCGGGAGGGTGACAATGAGCAGTTCTTC
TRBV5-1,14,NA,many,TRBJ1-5,CASSRTQLHQPQHF,TGCGCCAGCAGCCGGACTCAACTTCATCAGCCCCAGCATTTT
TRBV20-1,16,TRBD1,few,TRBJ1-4,CSATGTGVSTNEKLFF,TGCAGTGCTACCGGGACAGGGGTATCGACTAATGAAAAACTGTTTTTT
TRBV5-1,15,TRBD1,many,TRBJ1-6,CASSLGTGSYSPLHF,TGCGCCAGCAGCTTGGGGACAGGGTCATATTCACCCCTCCACTTT
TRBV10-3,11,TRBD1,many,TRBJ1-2,CAINRGYGYTF,TGTGCCATCAACAGGGGCTATGGCTACACCTTC
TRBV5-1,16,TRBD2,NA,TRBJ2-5,CASRQGLAGVLETQYF,TGCGCCAGCAGACAAGGACTAGCGGGAGTTTTAGAGACCCAGTACTTC
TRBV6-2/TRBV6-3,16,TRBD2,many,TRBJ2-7,CASSLTGTSGIYEQYF,TGTGCCAGCAGTCTCACCGGGACTAGCGGGATATACGAGCAGTACTTC
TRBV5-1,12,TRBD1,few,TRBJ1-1,CASSWGTGLAFF,TGCGCCAGCAGCTGGGGGACAGGGTTGGCTTTCTTT
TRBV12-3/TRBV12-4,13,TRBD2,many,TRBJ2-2,CASSWEGGGELFF,TGTGCCAGCAGTTGGGAGGGCGGCGGGGAGCTGTTTTTT
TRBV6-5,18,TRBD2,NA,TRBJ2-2,CASSYSGLAGVLNGELFF,TGTGCCAGCAGTTACTCAGGACTAGCGGGAGTCTTGAACGGGGAGCTGTTTTTT
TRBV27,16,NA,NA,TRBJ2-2,CASSFIDRANTGELFF,TGTGCCAGCAGTTTTATCGACAGAGCGAACACCGGGGAGCTGTTTTTT
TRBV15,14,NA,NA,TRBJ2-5,CASMDGSEQETQYF,TGTGCCTCGATGGACGGATCCGAACAAGAGACCCAGTACTTC
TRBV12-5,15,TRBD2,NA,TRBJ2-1,CASGLLSGSYNEQFF,TGTGCTAGTGGTTTGCTTAGCGGGTCCTACAATGAGCAGTTCTTC